This T cell receptor beta chain was documented in a study of cytomegalovirus exposure and HLA in healthy donors. Findings and caveats of the study: Rarity held for most TCR sequences, but there were some public TCRs that occurred in many donors. Cytomegalovirus-associated TCR beta chains were listed, numbering some 150. Reports showed the classifier diagnosing cytomegalovirus status with high specificity and sensitivity.

Here immunoSEQ multiplex PCR was the method, and the copy in TCRdb shows in-frame clones only, minus some. The table has roughly 310,000 clones, approximately 85% seen once. V was pared by 0 bases and J by 6 bases, with 3 bases of the junction left unmatched. The CDR3 has 15 amino acids. Germline loops: CDR1 KGHSH, CDR2 LQKENI. For this clone: Its matching antigen is unknown.

The sample was PBMCs. The receptor was isolated from a man in his thirties or forties in good health and CMV-seronegative. This chain links TRBV18 with TRBJ2-2; 8 bases fit TRBD1. CDR3 protein: CASSPPDRGAGELFF. In DNA form, the CDR3 reads TGTGCCAGCTCACCACCCGACAGGGGAGCCGGGGAGCTGTTTTTT. Full variable domain (outside the CDR3, taken from reference TRBV18 and TRBJ2-2): NAGVMQNPRHLVRRRGQEARLRCSPMKGHSHVYWYRQLPEEGLKFMVYLQKENIIDESGMPKERFSAEFPKEGPSILRIQQVVRGDSAAYFCASSPPDRGAGELFFGEGSRLTVL.